One sample yielded the 18 T cell receptor beta chains listed below, sequenced in a study of blood T cell repertoires in COVID-19. Sequencing used immunoSEQ multiplex PCR; TCRdb keeps in-frame clones, though not all of them. The profile covers more than 300,000 clones, with 85% to 90% appearing a single time and around 6% taken by the ten largest. Sequenced input: peripheral blood. Every receptor here comes from a woman between 45 and 60 years old with COVID-19, enrolled during active disease.

This clone was recorded only once. The chain is built from TRBV7-8 and TRBJ1-3; no clear D. This CDR3 contains 17 residues. Trimming took 3 bases from V and 0 from J, leaving 15 bases between them. CDR1 is SGHVS, CDR2 FQNEAQ, per germline. The CDR3 is CASSFGLGRPSGNTIYF. For the CDR3, the DNA is TGTGCCAGCAGCTTCGGCCTGGGCAGACCCTCTGGAAACACCATATATTTT.

The CDR3 nucleotides are TGTGCCAGCTCAAAGGACGGCGGGAGAAACACCGGGGAGCTGTTTTTT. This gives the protein CASSKDGGRNTGELFF. This rearrangement joins TRBV6-4 to TRBJ2-2; 7 bases agree with TRBD2. The V and J ends lost 8 bases and 2 bases, in that order; junction bases with no gene match: 11. Germline assignment: CDR1 MRHNA and CDR2 SNTAGT. The CDR3 has 16 amino acids.

The rearrangement joins TRBV10-3 to TRBJ2-5; 11 nucleotides agree with TRBD2. The length of the CDR3 is 16 residues. The V gene's germline CDR1 is ENHRY and CDR2 SYGVKD. The J segment lost 2 bases and the V segment lost 6 bases, leaving 8 bases of the junction unmatched. The CDR3 loop reads CAISPGIAGGQETQYF. CDR3 in DNA: TGTGCCATCAGCCCGGGGATAGCGGGAGGGCAAGAGACCCAGTACTTC.

This chain connects TRBV6-5 to TRBJ2-3; D is ambiguous. CDR1 MNHEY and CDR2 SVGAGI come from the germline V gene. The CDR3 is 11 residues long. V dropped 8 bases and J dropped 4 bases, with 7 bases sitting between them. This CDR3 reads CASRRADTQYF. The DNA for the CDR3 is TGTGCCAGCCGCCGAGCAGATACGCAGTATTTT.

This clone was seen a handful of times. This sequence joins TRBV12-3 or TRBV12-4 and TRBJ1-1; D remains unclear. The CDR3 consists of 12 residues. V was cut by 3 bases and J by 6 bases, with 8 bases left in between. In nucleotides, the CDR3 is TGTGCCAGCAGTTTGACTAGGGCTGAAGCTTTCTTT. Encoded protein: CASSLTRAEAFF.

This chain connects TRBV19 to TRBJ1-2; the match to TRBD1 covers 7 bases. Germline CDR1 and CDR2: LNHDA and SQIVND (reference sequence). CDR3 length: 18 residues. V lost 2 bases to trimming and J lost 1 base; unmatched junction nucleotides: 13. CDR3 DNA: TGTGCCAGTAGTATAAGGGGAAGGGGGGACAGTAATAACTATGGCTACACCTTC. Translated: CASSIRGRGDSNNYGYTF.

The chain has TRBV7-9 and TRBJ1-6; D is unresolved. Per germline, CDR1 SEHNR and CDR2 FQNEAQ (reference sequence). There are 14 residues in the CDR3. V dropped 5 bases and J dropped 6 bases, with 11 bases sitting between them. The CDR3 reads CASSPLEGNSPLHF. In DNA, the CDR3 is TGTGCCAGCAGCCCTTTGGAGGGTAATTCACCCCTCCACTTT. The variable domain in full, with the rest retrieved from reference TRBV7-9 and TRBJ1-6, is DTGVSQNPRHKITKRGQNVTFRCDPISEHNRLYWYRQTLGQGPEFLTYFQNEAQLEKSRLLSDRFSAERPKGSFSTLEIQRTEQGDSAMYLCASSPLEGNSPLHFGNGTRLTVT.

This sequence joins TRBV27 and TRBJ2-3; D unclear. This CDR3 spans 15 amino acids. Deletions cut 5 bases from V and 2 bases from J, with 14 bases between. Germline CDR1 is MNHEY and CDR2 is SMNVEV (reference sequence). The CDR3 reads CASSRIPGITDTQYF. CDR3 DNA sequence: TGTGCCAGCAGTAGAATACCAGGCATCACAGATACGCAGTATTTT.

The J gene is TRBJ1-6, the V gene TRBV6-5; D is undetermined. This CDR3 is built from 16 residues. Trimming removed 0 bases at V and 7 bases at J, with 13 bases between. CDR1 is MNHEY, CDR2 SVGAGI, per germline. CDR3 nucleotide sequence: TGTGCCAGCAGTTACTCGTCGGACTCCCTCAATTCACCCCTCCACTTT. Its protein product is CASSYSSDSLNSPLHF.

This sequence joins TRBV24-1 and TRBJ2-5; the match to TRBD2 covers 9 bases. The CDR3 length is 15 residues. Germline V gene lookup returns CDR1 KGHDR and CDR2 SFDVKD. V lost 3 bases, J lost 5 bases, and 6 bases stayed unmatched. The CDR3 DNA is TGTGCCACCAGTGATCCGGGACTAGCTGGGGAGACCCAGTACTTC. It codes for CATSDPGLAGETQYF.

The CDR3 spells CASSSGVRDEQFF. CDR3 nucleotides: TGTGCCAGCAGTAGCGGGGTGAGGGATGAGCAGTTCTTC. This chain links TRBV11-2 with TRBJ2-1, with 8 bases that match TRBD2. The CDR3 covers 13 residues. The germline CDR1 and CDR2 sequences are SGHAT and FQNNGV. V trimming: 6 bases; J trimming: 8 bases; junction bases outside the gene matches: 6.

The V gene is TRBV7-2, the J gene TRBJ2-2, with D perhaps matching TRBD2 (7 bases). Germline CDR1 and CDR2: SGHTA and FQGNSA. The V end was cut by 7 bases, the J end by 4 bases, with 19 bases between. This CDR3 is built from 16 residues. This chain's CDR3 is CASTLRGRVSTGELFF. The CDR3 DNA follows: TGTGCCAGCACTTTGAGGGGGAGGGTTTCCACCGGGGAGCTGTTTTTT.

This clone has more than one count but fewer than ten. The chain is built from TRBV21-1 and TRBJ2-7; no DNA check was done on the table's D call, TRBD1. TRBV21-1 is recorded as a pseudogene. CDR3 size: 17 residues. In DNA, the CDR3 is TGTGCCAGCAGCAAAACTCTATTGACATTTACCTCGTTGGAGCAGTACTTC. Residues: CASSKTLLTFTSLEQYF.

This clone was detected only once. V and J are TRBV30 and TRBJ2-1, with 7 bases that match TRBD1. The CDR3 spans 12 residues. V trimming: 2 bases; J trimming: 9 bases; junction bases outside the gene matches: 4. CDR1 GTSNPN and CDR2 SVGIG come from the germline V gene (reference sequence). CDR3 in amino acids: CAWSRGPGEQFF. DNA for the CDR3: TGTGCCTGGAGTAGGGGGCCGGGTGAGCAGTTCTTC.

The V gene is TRBV18, the J gene TRBJ2-1; weak D call: TRBD1 (6 bases). The CDR3 loop spans 15 amino acids. V lost 7 bases to trimming and J lost 4 bases, with 17 bases between them. Germline CDR1 KGHSH, CDR2 LQKENI. CDR3 loop: CASLIGTRVYNEQFF. DNA for the CDR3: TGTGCCAGCTTGATCGGGACAAGAGTATACAATGAGCAGTTCTTC. Filled out from reference TRBV18 and TRBJ2-1, the complete variable domain reads NAGVMQNPRHLVRRRGQEARLRCSPMKGHSHVYWYRQLPEEGLKFMVYLQKENIIDESGMPKERFSAEFPKEGPSILRIQQVVRGDSAAYFCASLIGTRVYNEQFFGPGTRLTVL.

This chain uses TRBV5-4 with TRBJ2-7; D is unresolved. This CDR3 spans 14 amino acids. From germline, CDR1 is SGHNT and CDR2 YYREEE (reference sequence). Trimming took off 0 bases at V and 0 bases at J, with 7 bases between the two ends. The CDR3 sequence: CASSLVLSSYEQYF. As DNA, the CDR3 is TGTGCCAGCAGCTTGGTTCTAAGCTCCTACGAGCAGTACTTC. The full variable domain, with the rest looked up from reference TRBV5-4 and TRBJ2-7, is ETGVTQSPTHLIKTRGQQVTLRCSSQSGHNTVSWYQQALGQGPQFIFQYYREEENGRGNFPPRFSGLQFPNYSSELNVNALELDDSALYLCASSLVLSSYEQYFGPGTRLTVT.

The chain combines TRBV18 with TRBJ1-1; 10 bases line up with TRBD1. Germline loops: CDR1 KGHSH, CDR2 LQKENI. The CDR3 contains 18 residues. The trim removed 4 bases at V and 3 bases at J, leaving 14 bases unmatched. The CDR3 is CASSLATGGRGWHTEAFF. The CDR3 DNA sequence: TGTGCCAGCTCACTTGCGACAGGGGGCAGAGGTTGGCACACTGAAGCTTTCTTT. Complete variable domain (other parts from reference TRBV18 and TRBJ1-1): NAGVMQNPRHLVRRRGQEARLRCSPMKGHSHVYWYRQLPEEGLKFMVYLQKENIIDESGMPKERFSAEFPKEGPSILRIQQVVRGDSAAYFCASSLATGGRGWHTEAFFGQGTRLTVV.

The gene calls are TRBV12-5 and TRBJ1-1; no clear D gene. The CDR3 spans 15 residues. Trimming cost V 5 bases and J 2 bases, with 15 bases left between them. The V gene's germline CDR1 is LGHNT and CDR2 FRNRAP. The CDR3 reads CASGAPRVLNTEAFF. The DNA for the CDR3 is TGTGCTAGTGGTGCTCCCCGGGTCTTAAACACTGAAGCTTTCTTT.